A selection of T cell receptor beta chains follows, all from one sample in a study of blood T cell repertoires in COVID-19. TCRdb's copy holds only in-frame clones and misses some; the assay was immunoSEQ multiplex PCR. The sample lists more than 250,000 clones; about nine tenths were seen once. The sequencing sample was made of PBMCs or T cells enriched from blood (not recorded which). The receptors come from a woman aged 18-29 years who had recovered from COVID-19. The CDR3 runs from the conserved cysteine through the conserved F or W. Each record gives: J gene, V gene, D gene, clone size, CDR3 DNA, CDR3 protein. D genes are given only for firm matches. Clone size is shown for a subset of rows, as once, few, many or a class of expanded clone.

TRBJ1-6 TRBV9 - - TGTGCCAGCAGCCCAGGCGGGGGGTCTAATTCACCCCTCCACTTT CASSPGGGSNSPLHF
TRBJ2-7 TRBV9 TRBD2 - TGTGCCAGCAGCCCGACTAGCGGGGGTACAGGCTACGAGCAGTACTTC CASSPTSGGTGYEQYF
TRBJ1-1 TRBV4-2 TRBD1 - TGTGCCAGCAGCCAGGCCGACAGGGACAACACTGAAGCTTTCTTT CASSQADRDNTEAFF
TRBJ2-7 TRBV27 - - TGTGCCAGCAGTCTAACCAGGGACTCCTACGAGCAGTACTTC CASSLTRDSYEQYF
TRBJ2-3 TRBV5-1 TRBD1 - TGCGCCAGCAGCGCGGGACAGGGGAGGACAGATACGCAGTATTTT CASSAGQGRTDTQYF
TRBJ2-1 TRBV19 TRBD2 - TGTGCCAGTAGCCATTTCCTTGGGGCTAGCGGGCCCCCCGAGCAGTTCTTC CASSHFLGASGPPEQFF
TRBJ1-1 TRBV7-9 - - TGTGCCAGCAGCTTAGCGGGGACATATGCTTTCTTT CASSLAGTYAFF
TRBJ2-3 TRBV7-2 TRBD2 - TGTGCCAGCAGCTTACCTACTAGCGGGAGTCGGACAGATACGCAGTATTTT CASSLPTSGSRTDTQYF
TRBJ1-1 TRBV15 - - TGTGCCACCAGCAGAGATGCGGGGGCGAACACTGAAGCTTTCTTT CATSRDAGANTEAFF
TRBJ2-1 TRBV10-2 TRBD2 - TGCGCCAGCAGTGAGGGGAGCGGGGGAGCGTATTACAATGAGCAGTTCTTC CASSEGSGGAYYNEQFF
TRBJ1-3 TRBV6-6 - - TGTGCCAGCAGTTACTTGGCCAACTCTGGAAACACCATATATTTT CASSYLANSGNTIYF
TRBJ2-2 TRBV30 - - TGTGCCTGGAGTGTAATCGCGCAGGCCGCCGGGGAGCTGTTTTTT CAWSVIAQAAGELFF
TRBJ1-4 TRBV6-1 - - TGTGCCAGCAGTGAAGGTTACAGCACCAATGAAAAACTGTTTTTT CASSEGYSTNEKLFF
TRBJ2-7 TRBV30 TRBD1 once TGTGCCTGGAGTCGGGGACAGTTCAACGAGCAGTACTTC CAWSRGQFNEQYF
TRBJ2-3 TRBV10-3 TRBD2 once TGTGCCATCAGCGGTAGGACTAGCAATGCAGATACGCAGTATTTT CAISGRTSNADTQYF
TRBJ2-5 TRBV7-7 - - TGTGCCACCGACCTAGGCGAGAATCAAGAGACCCAGTACTTC CATDLGENQETQYF
TRBJ1-3 TRBV4-1 - - TGCGCCAGCAGCCAAGGTGGGGGGAGAGTCTCTGGAAACACCATATATTTT CASSQGGGRVSGNTIYF
TRBJ2-1 TRBV19 - - TGTGCCAGTAGTCCTTCCGCGGCTGGGAATGAGCAGTTCTTC CASSPSAAGNEQFF
TRBJ1-6 TRBV5-4 - - TGTGCCAGCAGCTTGCAGGATAATTCACCCCTCCACTTT CASSLQDNSPLHF
TRBJ2-1 TRBV7-2 - - TGTGCCAGCAGCTTAACTGTGCGGGTCTACAATGAGCAGTTCTTC CASSLTVRVYNEQFF
TRBJ2-3 TRBV2 TRBD1 - TGTGCCAGCAGTGAAACACCTACAGGGGGGAGCACAGATACGCAGTATTTT CASSETPTGGSTDTQYF
TRBJ2-1 TRBV5-1 - - TGCGCCAGCAGCTTGCCTCACAATGAGCAGTTCTTC CASSLPHNEQFF
TRBJ2-2 TRBV2 - - TGTGCCAGCCAAGCGGCCTTCGGGGTCGGGGAGCTGTTTTTT CASQAAFGVGELFF